The 13 T cell receptor beta chains below come from one sample, sequenced in a study of blood T cell repertoires in COVID-19. Libraries were prepared by immunoSEQ multiplex PCR; TCRdb keeps only in-frame clonotypes and omits some of them. Seen here are around 280,000 clones, approximately 83% observed once, and the top ten hold 2% to 2.5%. Sequenced: peripheral blood. The receptors shown here come from a woman under 40 who had recovered from COVID-19.

V gene TRBV2 combines with J gene TRBJ1-1; D gene ambiguous. The CDR3 is made up of 13 amino acids. Trimming shortened V by 3 bases and J by 11 bases, and 16 bases separated the two germline ends. The V gene's germline CDR1 is SNHLY and CDR2 FYNNEI. CDR3 residues: CASSDQWNSQAFF. For the CDR3, the DNA is TGTGCCAGCAGTGACCAGTGGAACAGCCAGGCTTTCTTT.

The chain is built from TRBV2 and TRBJ2-7; 8 bases fit TRBD1. J lost 2 bases, V lost 7 bases, and 4 bases had no gene match. Germline V gene sequence: CDR1 SNHLY, CDR2 FYNNEI. The CDR3 contains 13 residues. CDR3 in amino acids: CASIGQGTYEQYF. The CDR3 coding sequence is TGTGCCAGCATAGGACAGGGAACCTACGAGCAGTACTTC.

V gene TRBV29-1 combines with J gene TRBJ2-3; 7 nucleotides line up with TRBD2. Germline-derived CDR1 and CDR2 are SQVTM and ANQGSEA. The CDR3 extends over 13 amino acids. V lost 5 bases and J lost 4; bases outside the gene matches: 6. The CDR3 protein is CSVTGTTSDTQYF. As DNA, the CDR3 is TGCAGCGTTACCGGGACTACCTCAGATACGCAGTATTTT.

The chain carries TRBV6-1 and TRBJ1-2, with TRBD1 matching 8 bases. The CDR3 has 16 residues. Germline CDR1 MNHNS, CDR2 SASEGT. V shed 2 bases, J shed 8 bases, and the junction held 13 bases outside the gene matches. This CDR3 is CASSESYQGASRGYTF. For the CDR3, the DNA is TGTGCCAGCAGTGAAAGTTATCAGGGGGCTTCTCGCGGCTACACCTTC.

The gene calls are TRBV5-1 and TRBJ2-7; 12 bases are a match to TRBD2. The ends lost 4 bases at V and 2 bases at J; junction bases unmatched: 4. The CDR3 is 15 residues long. Germline CDR1 and CDR2: SGHRS and YFSETQ. CDR3 sequence reads: CASSNRLAGAYEQYF. For the CDR3, the DNA is TGCGCCAGCAGCAACCGACTAGCGGGGGCCTACGAGCAGTACTTC.

Written as DNA, the CDR3 is TGTGCCAGCAGTCTACAGGGTGAAGCTTTCTTT. Protein: CASSLQGEAFF. The chain links TRBV6-5 to TRBJ1-1, with D perhaps matching TRBD1 (6 bases). V was cut by 5 bases and J by 7 bases, with 8 bases left in between. The length of the CDR3 is 11 residues. Germline V gene lookup returns CDR1 MNHEY and CDR2 SVGAGI.

The chain combines TRBV18 with TRBJ1-1, with 9 positions matching TRBD1. Germline V lookup: CDR1 KGHSH, CDR2 LQKENI. The length of the CDR3 is 16 residues. With V trimmed by 6 bases and J by 1 base, 9 bases remained unmatched. CDR3 in DNA: TGTGCCAGCTCCCCCCGGACAGGGGAAAGGAACACTGAAGCTTTCTTT. Protein sequence: CASSPRTGERNTEAFF.

This chain links TRBV4-3 with TRBJ2-5, with 8 bases aligning to TRBD1. V shed 4 bases and J 7 bases; nucleotides not matched to a gene: 11. Germline assignment: CDR1 LGHNA and CDR2 YSLEER. The CDR3 has 15 residues. CDR3 amino acids: CASSRATGGSGTQYF. CDR3 nucleotides: TGCGCCAGCAGCCGGGCTACAGGGGGGTCGGGGACCCAGTACTTC.

This clone was counted a few times. J is TRBJ2-7 and V is TRBV28; D is perhaps TRBD1 (6 bases). Deletions cut 5 bases from V and 3 bases from J, with 11 bases between. This CDR3 region has 13 residues. Germline values: CDR1 MDHEN, CDR2 SYDVKM. This CDR3 is CASSLGGVYEQYF. DNA for the CDR3: TGTGCCAGCAGTCTAGGGGGAGTCTACGAGCAGTACTTC.

The chain joins TRBV4-3 to TRBJ1-4; no clear D. V was pared by 0 bases and J by 0 bases, with 8 bases between. This CDR3 is built from 16 residues. Germline lookup yields CDR1 LGHNA and CDR2 YSLEER. The CDR3 is CASSQDRQTTNEKLFF. CDR3 bases: TGCGCCAGCAGCCAAGATCGCCAGACAACTAATGAAAAACTGTTTTTT.

The CDR3 loop reads CASSSYGQNTEAFF. The CDR3 DNA reads as TGTGCCAGCAGTTCCTATGGACAGAACACTGAAGCTTTCTTT. The chain carries TRBV27 and TRBJ1-1, with a tentative D call TRBD1 (5 bases). The CDR3 is made up of 14 amino acids. V lost 4 bases and J 1 base, leaving 10 bases between the germline ends. CDR1 MNHEY and CDR2 SMNVEV come from the germline V gene (reference sequence).

V usage is TRBV25-1 and J usage is TRBJ2-2; 8 bases align to TRBD1. Germline V gene lookup returns CDR1 MGHDK and CDR2 SYGVNS. Trimming removed 6 bases from V and 0 bases from J; junction bases left unmatched: 0. CDR3 length: 14 amino acids. Here the CDR3 reads CASRDRANTGELFF. The CDR3 DNA follows: TGTGCCAGCAGGGACAGGGCGAACACCGGGGAGCTGTTTTTT. Full variable domain (missing parts from reference TRBV25-1 and TRBJ2-2): EADIYQTPRYLVIGTGKKITLECSQTMGHDKMYWYQQDPGMELHLIHYSYGVNSTEKGDLSSESTVSRIRTEHFPLTLESARPSHTSQYLCASRDRANTGELFFGEGSRLTVL.

The rearrangement joins TRBV7-2 to TRBJ2-2; TRBD1 matches at 10 bases. J lost 15 bases, V lost 1 base, and 11 bases had no gene match. CDR1 and CDR2 from the germline V gene are SGHTA and FQGNSA. The CDR3 loop spans 15 amino acids. The CDR3 bases are TGTGCCAGCAGCTTAGTAGGTTTCGGACAGGGGGTCATGTTTTTT. It encodes CASSLVGFGQGVMFF. The full variable domain, in which reference TRBV7-2 and TRBJ2-2 provide the parts outside the CDR3, is GAGVSQSPSNKVTEKGKDVELRCDPISGHTALYWYRQSLGQGLEFLIYFQGNSAPDKSGLPSDRFSAERTGGSVSTLTIQRTQQEDSAVYLCASSLVGFGQGVMFFGEGSRLTVL.